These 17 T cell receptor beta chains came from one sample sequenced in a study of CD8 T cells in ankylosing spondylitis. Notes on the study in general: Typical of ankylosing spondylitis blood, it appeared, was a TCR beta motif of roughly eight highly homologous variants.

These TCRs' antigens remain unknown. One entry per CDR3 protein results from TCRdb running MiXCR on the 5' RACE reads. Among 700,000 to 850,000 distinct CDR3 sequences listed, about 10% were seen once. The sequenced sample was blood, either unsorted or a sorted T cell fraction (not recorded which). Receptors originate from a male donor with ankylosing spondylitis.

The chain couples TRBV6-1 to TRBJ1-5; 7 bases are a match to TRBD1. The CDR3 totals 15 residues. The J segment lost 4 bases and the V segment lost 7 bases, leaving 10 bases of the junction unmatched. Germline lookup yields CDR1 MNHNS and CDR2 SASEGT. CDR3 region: CASNPTGTSNQPQHF. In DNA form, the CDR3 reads TGTGCCAGCAACCCGACAGGGACCTCGAATCAGCCCCAGCATTTT.

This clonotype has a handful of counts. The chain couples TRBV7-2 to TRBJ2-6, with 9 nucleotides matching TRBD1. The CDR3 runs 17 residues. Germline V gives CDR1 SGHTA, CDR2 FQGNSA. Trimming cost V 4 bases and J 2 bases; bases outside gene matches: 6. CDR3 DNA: TGTGCCAGCAGCTACACAGGGGGCGCCACTGGGGCCAACGTCCTGACTTTC. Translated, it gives CASSYTGGATGANVLTF.

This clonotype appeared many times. CDR3 coding DNA: TGTGCCAGCAGTTCCAGACAGGGTCTATCTGAAAAACTGTTTTTT. Translating it yields CASSSRQGLSEKLFF. V usage is TRBV12-3 or TRBV12-4 and J usage is TRBJ1-4, with 7 nucleotides matching TRBD1. CDR3 length equals 15 residues. Unmatched junction bases numbered 9, after V lost 4 bases and J lost 7 bases.

DNA of the CDR3: TGTGCCATCGGCCCCGGGCGCCTACCGACCCAGTACTTC. Protein product: CAIGPGRLPTQYF. The J gene is TRBJ2-5, the V gene TRBV5-3; D call uncertain. TRBV5-3 is marked as an open reading frame, function uncertain. V shed 9 bases and J shed 7 bases, with 19 bases lying between them. This CDR3 has 13 residues.

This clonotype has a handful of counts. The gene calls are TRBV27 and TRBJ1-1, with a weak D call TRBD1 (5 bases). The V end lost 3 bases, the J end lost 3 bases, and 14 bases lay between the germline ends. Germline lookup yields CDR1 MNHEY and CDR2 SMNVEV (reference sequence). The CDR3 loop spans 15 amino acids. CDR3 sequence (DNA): TGTGCCAGCAGTTTGGGACTCCCGAAGGACACTGAAGCTTTCTTT. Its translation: CASSLGLPKDTEAFF.

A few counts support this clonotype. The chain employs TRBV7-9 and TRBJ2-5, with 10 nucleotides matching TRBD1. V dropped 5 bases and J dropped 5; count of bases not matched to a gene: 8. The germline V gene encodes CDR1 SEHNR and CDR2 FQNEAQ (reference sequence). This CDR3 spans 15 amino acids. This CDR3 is CASSIDRGQGETQYF. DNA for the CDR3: TGTGCCAGCAGCATTGACAGGGGGCAGGGGGAGACCCAGTACTTC.

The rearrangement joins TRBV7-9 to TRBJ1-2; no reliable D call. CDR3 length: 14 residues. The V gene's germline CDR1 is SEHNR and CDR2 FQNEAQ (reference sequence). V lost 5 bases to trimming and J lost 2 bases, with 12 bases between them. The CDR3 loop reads CASSQMTGNYGYTF. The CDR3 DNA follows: TGTGCCAGCAGCCAAATGACGGGAAACTATGGCTACACCTTC.

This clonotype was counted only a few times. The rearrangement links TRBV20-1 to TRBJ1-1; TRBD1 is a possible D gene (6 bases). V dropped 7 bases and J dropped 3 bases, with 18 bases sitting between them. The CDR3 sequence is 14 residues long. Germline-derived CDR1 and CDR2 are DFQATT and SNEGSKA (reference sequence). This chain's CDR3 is CSGLGGNWYTEAFF. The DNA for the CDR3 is TGCAGTGGGTTGGGGGGCAATTGGTACACTGAAGCTTTCTTT.

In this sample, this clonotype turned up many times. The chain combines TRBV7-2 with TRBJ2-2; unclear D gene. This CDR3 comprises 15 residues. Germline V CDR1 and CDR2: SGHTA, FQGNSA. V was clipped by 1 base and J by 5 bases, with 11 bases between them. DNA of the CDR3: TGTGCCAGCAGCTTAGACGCTTTTTTGACCGGGGAGCTGTTTTTT. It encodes CASSLDAFLTGELFF.

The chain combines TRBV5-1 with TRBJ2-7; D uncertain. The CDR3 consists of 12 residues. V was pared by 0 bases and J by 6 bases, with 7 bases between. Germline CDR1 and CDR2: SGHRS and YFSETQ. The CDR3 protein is CASSLGQSEQYF. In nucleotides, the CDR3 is TGCGCCAGCAGCTTGGGTCAGTCCGAGCAGTACTTC.

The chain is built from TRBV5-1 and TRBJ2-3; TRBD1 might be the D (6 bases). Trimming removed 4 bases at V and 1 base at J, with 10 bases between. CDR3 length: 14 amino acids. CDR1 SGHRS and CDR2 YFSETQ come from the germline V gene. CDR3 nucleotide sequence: TGCGCCAGCAGCCGGGACACACGCACAGATACGCAGTATTTT. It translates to CASSRDTRTDTQYF.

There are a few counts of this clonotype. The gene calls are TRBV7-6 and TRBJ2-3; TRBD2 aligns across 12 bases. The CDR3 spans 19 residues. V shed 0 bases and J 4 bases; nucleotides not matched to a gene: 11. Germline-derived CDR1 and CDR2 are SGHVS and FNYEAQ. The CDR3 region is CASSLAGVVTSGSPDTQYF. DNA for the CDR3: TGTGCCAGCAGCTTAGCGGGGGTGGTGACTAGCGGGAGTCCAGATACGCAGTATTTT.

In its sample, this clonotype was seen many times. The CDR3 nucleotides are TGTGCCATCAGTCCACGACTAGCGGGACAAATCTACGAGCAGTACTTC. This codes for CAISPRLAGQIYEQYF. This chain uses TRBV10-3 with TRBJ2-7, with 11 bases aligning to TRBD2. The CDR3 is made up of 16 amino acids. Germline CDR1 ENHRY, CDR2 SYGVKD. V gave up 5 bases and J gave up 3 bases; unmatched junction bases: 9.

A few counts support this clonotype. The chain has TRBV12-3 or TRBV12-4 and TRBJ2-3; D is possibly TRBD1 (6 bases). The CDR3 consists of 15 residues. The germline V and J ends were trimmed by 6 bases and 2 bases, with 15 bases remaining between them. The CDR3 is CASRQRTAHTDTQYF. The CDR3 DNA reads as TGTGCCAGCAGACAACGGACAGCCCACACAGATACGCAGTATTTT.

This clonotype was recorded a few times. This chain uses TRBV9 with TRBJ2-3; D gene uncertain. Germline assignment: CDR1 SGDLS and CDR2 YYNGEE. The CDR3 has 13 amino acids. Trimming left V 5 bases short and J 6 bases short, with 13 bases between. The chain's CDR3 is CASSDPPRDTQYF. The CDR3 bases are TGTGCCAGCAGTGACCCTCCGAGGGATACGCAGTATTTT.

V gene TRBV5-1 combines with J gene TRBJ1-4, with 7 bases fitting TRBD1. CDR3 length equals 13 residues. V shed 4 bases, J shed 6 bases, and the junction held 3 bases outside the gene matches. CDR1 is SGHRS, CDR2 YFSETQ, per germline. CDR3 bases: TGCGCCAGCAGCGTTCAGGGGGATGAAAAACTGTTTTTT. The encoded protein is CASSVQGDEKLFF.

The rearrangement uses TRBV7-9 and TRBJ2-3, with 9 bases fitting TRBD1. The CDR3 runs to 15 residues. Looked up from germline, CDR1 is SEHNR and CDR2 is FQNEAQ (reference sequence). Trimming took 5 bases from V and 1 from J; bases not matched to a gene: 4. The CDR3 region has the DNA TGTGCCAGCAGCCAGTGGACAGGGGGCACAGATACGCAGTATTTT. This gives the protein CASSQWTGGTDTQYF.